This TCR beta chain derives from a study of T cell clonotyping in hematopoietic cell transplantation. Data came from immunoSEQ multiplex PCR; TCRdb stores just in-frame clones and leaves some out. The sample lists about 9,400 clones; over 75% were seen once. Study results and limitations: Recipient TCR diversity dropped after transplant; expanded clonotypes rose from day 30 to 180. Few recipient clonotypes overlapped donors; over 95% were de novo at given depth. Higher Inverse Simpson Index values in graft donor and pretransplant recipient predicted broader posttransplant TCR diversity.

Recipients were bled about 28 days pretransplant and at posttransplant days 30, 100, 180. CDR1 MNHEY and CDR2 SMNVEV come from the germline V gene (reference sequence). The V end lost 6 bases, the J end lost 5 bases, and 7 bases lay between the germline ends. CDR3 length equals 11 residues. Note on this clone: Its specificity is unknown.

The specimen was PBMCs, collected 180 days after allogeneic stem cell transplant. The chain employs TRBV27 and TRBJ2-5; D is perhaps TRBD1 (6 bases). The receptor's source is a male patient between 35 and 55 years old who had an allogeneic stem cell transplant from a related donor, so the T cells may come from the graft donor. Some clones in this sample may be carry-over from other donors' samples. CDR3 amino acids: CASSQGETQYF. CDR3 nucleotide sequence: TGTGCCAGCAGCCAGGGGGAGACCCAGTACTTC.